Listed below are T cell receptor beta chains from one sample, sequenced in a study of T cell repertoires in cytomegalovirus infection. The antigens of these receptors remain unknown. From the reads, TCRdb called clonotypes with MiXCR, one entry per CDR3 protein. The sample yields around 750,000 distinct CDR3 sequences, 30% to 35% seen once. The sequencing used cultured CD8+ T cells from PBMCs, collected from culture after CMV antigen stimulation. Every receptor here comes from a human donor in good health (CMV status not recorded). Some clones in this sample may be carry-over from other donors' samples. The conserved cysteine and the conserved F or W are not part of the CDR3 here. Clone size, where shown, is once, few, many, or a class for clones that have expanded.

TRBJ1-1,few,TRBV19,ASSSLRDRATEAF
TRBJ2-1,few,TRBV6-2/TRBV6-3,ASSSRTLINEQF
TRBJ1-4,few,TRBV28,ASSLGPGTANEKLF
TRBJ2-3,.,TRBV27,ASTSTGRLLRGDTQY
TRBJ2-1,few,TRBV4-1,ASSQERAGGNEQF
TRBJ2-1,.,TRBV7-9,VGGTGGGSSYNEQF
TRBJ2-7,.,TRBV10-3,AISVERQGAKVQY
TRBJ2-3,many,TRBV7-2,ASSLVETDYFKTADTQY
TRBJ2-7,.,TRBV6-1,ASNPRLGPGGSYEQY
TRBJ1-1,few,TRBV6-6,ASSEVPEAF
TRBJ2-3,few,TRBV19,ASSIDSGYTDTQY
TRBJ2-3,few,TRBV7-9,ASSPGTPSTDTQY
TRBJ1-3,.,TRBV7-2,ASSPPLRRSGNTIN
TRBJ1-6,few,TRBV10-3,AISESTTASYNSPLH
TRBJ2-1,.,TRBV6-5,ASRTGGHGEQF
TRBJ2-7,.,TRBV27,ASSSASLGALYEQY